This T cell receptor (beta chain) was observed in a study of monozygotic twins with inflammatory bowel disease. In the case of this clonotype: The antigen remains unidentified.

TCRdb processed the 5' RACE reads again and assigns one entry to each CDR3 protein, with no DNA. Found here are fewer than 550,000 distinct CDR3 sequences; the top ten clones hold about 2.4%. Per germline, CDR1 DFQATT and CDR2 SNEGSKA (reference sequence). The CDR3 loop spans 11 amino acids. General observations from the study: Telling apart the different T cell subtypes was not possible. Especially with disease activity, IBD patients shared fewer clonotypes with others than healthy twins did.

The gene calls are TRBV20-1 and TRBJ1-2. Sequenced material: blood. The sequence was collected from a human donor with ulcerative colitis or Crohn's disease, or a healthy co-twin of an affected twin (not recorded which). CDR3 protein: CSAGEMGGYTF.